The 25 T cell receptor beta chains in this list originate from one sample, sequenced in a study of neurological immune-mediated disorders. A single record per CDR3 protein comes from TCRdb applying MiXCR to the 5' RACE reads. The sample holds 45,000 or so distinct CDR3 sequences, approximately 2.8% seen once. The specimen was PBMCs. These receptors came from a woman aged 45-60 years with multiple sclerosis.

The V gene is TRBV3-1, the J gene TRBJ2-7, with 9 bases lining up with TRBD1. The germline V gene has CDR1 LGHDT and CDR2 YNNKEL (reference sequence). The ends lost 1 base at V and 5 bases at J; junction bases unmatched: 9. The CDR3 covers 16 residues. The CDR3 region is CASSQVSGTGSHEQYF. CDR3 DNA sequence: TGTGCCAGCAGCCAAGTCTCCGGGACAGGGAGCCACGAGCAGTACTTC.

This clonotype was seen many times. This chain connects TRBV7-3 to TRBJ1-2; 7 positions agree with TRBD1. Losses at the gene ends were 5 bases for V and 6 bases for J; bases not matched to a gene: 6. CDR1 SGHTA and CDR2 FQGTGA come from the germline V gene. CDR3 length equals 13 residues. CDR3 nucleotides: TGTGCCAGCAGCGCGAGACAGGGCCATGGCTACACCTTC. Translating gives CASSARQGHGYTF.

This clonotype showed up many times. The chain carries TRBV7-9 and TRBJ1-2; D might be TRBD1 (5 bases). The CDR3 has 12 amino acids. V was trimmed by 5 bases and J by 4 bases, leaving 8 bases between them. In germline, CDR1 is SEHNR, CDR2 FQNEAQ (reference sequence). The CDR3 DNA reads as TGTGCCAGCAGCCCAACAGGCTATGGCTACACCTTC. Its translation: CASSPTGYGYTF.

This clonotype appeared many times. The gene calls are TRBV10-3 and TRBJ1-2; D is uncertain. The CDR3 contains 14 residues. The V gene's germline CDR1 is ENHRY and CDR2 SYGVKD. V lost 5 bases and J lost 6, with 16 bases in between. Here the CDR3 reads CAISKGDNRNGYTF. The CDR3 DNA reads TGTGCCATCAGTAAAGGAGACAATCGAAATGGCTACACCTTC.

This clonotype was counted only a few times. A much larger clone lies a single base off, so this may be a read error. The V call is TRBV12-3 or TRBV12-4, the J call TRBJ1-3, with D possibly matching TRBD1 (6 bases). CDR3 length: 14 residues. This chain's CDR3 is CASSFGQNGKTIYF. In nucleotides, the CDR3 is TGTGCCAGCAGTTTCGGACAGAATGGAAAAACCATATATTTT.

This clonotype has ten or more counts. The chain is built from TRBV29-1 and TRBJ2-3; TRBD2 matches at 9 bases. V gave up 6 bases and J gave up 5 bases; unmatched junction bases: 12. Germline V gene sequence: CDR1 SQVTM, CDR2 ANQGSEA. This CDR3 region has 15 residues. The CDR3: CSVGGGGASGDTQYF. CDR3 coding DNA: TGCAGCGTGGGCGGCGGGGGGGCCTCTGGAGATACGCAGTATTTT.

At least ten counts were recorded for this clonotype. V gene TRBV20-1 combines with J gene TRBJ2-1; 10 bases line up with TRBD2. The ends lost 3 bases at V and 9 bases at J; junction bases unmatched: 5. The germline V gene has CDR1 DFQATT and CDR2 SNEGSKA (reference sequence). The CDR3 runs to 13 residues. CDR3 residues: CSARLAGAVEQFF. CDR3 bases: TGCAGTGCTAGGCTAGCGGGAGCCGTTGAGCAGTTCTTC.

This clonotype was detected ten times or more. The CDR3 sequence: CAWGLHTSTDTQYF. CDR3 in DNA: TGTGCCTGGGGACTACACACGAGCACAGATACGCAGTATTTT. V usage is TRBV30 and J usage is TRBJ2-3; the D gene is possibly TRBD2 (6 bases). This CDR3 contains 14 residues. Germline CDR1 GTSNPN, CDR2 SVGIG (reference sequence). Trimming cost V 5 bases and J 0 bases, with 12 bases left between them. Variable domain in full (rest from reference TRBV30 and TRBJ2-3): SQTIHQWPATLVQPVGSPLSLECTVEGTSNPNLYWYRQAAGRGLQLLFYSVGIGQISSEVPQNLSASRPQDRQFILSSKKLLLSDSGFYLCAWGLHTSTDTQYFGPGTRLTVL.

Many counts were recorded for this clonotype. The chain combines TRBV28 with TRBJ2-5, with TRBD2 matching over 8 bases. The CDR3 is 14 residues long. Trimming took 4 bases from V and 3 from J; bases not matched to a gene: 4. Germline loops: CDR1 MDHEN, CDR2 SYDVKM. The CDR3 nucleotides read TGTGCCAGCAGTTCATTGGGACTAGAAGAGACCCAGTACTTC. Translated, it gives CASSSLGLEETQYF.

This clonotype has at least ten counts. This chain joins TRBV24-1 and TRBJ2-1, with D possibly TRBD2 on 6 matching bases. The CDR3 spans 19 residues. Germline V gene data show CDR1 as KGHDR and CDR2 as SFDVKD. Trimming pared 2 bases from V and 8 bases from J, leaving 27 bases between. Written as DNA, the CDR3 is TGTGCCACCAGTGATTGGGTCCCTGGGGTTCCGGGAGTCGGGGATGAGCAGTTCTTC. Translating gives CATSDWVPGVPGVGDEQFF.

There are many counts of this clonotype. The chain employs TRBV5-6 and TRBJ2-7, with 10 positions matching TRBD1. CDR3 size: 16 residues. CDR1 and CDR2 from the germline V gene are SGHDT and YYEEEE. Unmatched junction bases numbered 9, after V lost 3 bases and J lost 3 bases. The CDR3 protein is CASSWLKGQGHYEQYF. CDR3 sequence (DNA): TGTGCCAGCAGCTGGTTAAAGGGACAGGGGCACTACGAGCAGTACTTC.

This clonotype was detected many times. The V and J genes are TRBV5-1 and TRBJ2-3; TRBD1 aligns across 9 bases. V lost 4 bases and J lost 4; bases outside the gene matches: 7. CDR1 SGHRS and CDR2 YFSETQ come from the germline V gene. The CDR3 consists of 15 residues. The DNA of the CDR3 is TGCGCCAGCAGCCTTGACAGGGGGTTCGCAGATACGCAGTATTTT. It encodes CASSLDRGFADTQYF.

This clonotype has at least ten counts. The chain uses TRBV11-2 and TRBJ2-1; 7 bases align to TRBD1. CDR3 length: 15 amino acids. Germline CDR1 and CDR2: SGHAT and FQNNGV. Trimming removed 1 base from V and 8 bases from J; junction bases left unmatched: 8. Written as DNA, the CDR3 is TGTGCCAGCAGCTTAGGGACAGGCCTTATGGATGAGCAGTTCTTC. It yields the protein CASSLGTGLMDEQFF. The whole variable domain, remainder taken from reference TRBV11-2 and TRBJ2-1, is EAGVAQSPRYKIIEKRQSVAFWCNPISGHATLYWYQQILGQGPKLLIQFQNNGVVDDSQLPKDRFSAERLKGVDSTLKIQPAKLEDSAVYLCASSLGTGLMDEQFFGPGTRLTVL.

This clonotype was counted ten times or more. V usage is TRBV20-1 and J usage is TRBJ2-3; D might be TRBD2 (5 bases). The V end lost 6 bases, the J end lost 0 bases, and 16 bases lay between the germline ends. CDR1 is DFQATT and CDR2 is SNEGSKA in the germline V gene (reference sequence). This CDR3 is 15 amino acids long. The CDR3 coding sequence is TGCAGTGCCACCCGGCGGGCCACTAGCACAGATACGCAGTATTTT. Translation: CSATRRATSTDTQYF.

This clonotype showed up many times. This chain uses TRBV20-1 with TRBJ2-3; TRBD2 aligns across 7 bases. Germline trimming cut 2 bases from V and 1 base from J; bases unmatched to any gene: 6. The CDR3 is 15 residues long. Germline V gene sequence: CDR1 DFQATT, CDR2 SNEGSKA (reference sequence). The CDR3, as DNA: TGCAGTGCTAGAAGGTCGGCGGGGGGCACAGATACGCAGTATTTT. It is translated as CSARRSAGGTDTQYF.

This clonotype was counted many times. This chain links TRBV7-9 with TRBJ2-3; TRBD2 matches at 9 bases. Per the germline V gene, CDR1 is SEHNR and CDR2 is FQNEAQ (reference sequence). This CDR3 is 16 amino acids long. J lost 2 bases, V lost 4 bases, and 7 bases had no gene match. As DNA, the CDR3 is TGTGCCAGCAGCTCGTTAGCGGGAGTCGACACAGATACGCAGTATTTT. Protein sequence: CASSSLAGVDTDTQYF.

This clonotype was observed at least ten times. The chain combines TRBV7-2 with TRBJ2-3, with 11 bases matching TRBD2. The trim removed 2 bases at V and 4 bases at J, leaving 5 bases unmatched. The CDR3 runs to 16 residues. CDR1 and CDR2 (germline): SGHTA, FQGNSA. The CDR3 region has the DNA TGTGCCAGCAGCTTATATAGCGGGGGGGCCGCAGATACGCAGTATTTT. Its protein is CASSLYSGGAADTQYF.

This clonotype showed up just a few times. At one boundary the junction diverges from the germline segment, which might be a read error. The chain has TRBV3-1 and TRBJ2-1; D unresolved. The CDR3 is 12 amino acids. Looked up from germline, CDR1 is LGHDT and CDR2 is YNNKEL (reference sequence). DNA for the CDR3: TGTGACAGCAGCAAACCCGGATATGAGCAGTTCTTC. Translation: CDSSKPGYEQFF.

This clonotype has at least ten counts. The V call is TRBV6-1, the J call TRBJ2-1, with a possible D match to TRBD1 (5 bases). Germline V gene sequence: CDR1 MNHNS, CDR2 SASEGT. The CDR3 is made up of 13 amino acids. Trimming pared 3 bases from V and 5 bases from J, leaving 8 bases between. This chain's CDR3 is CASSDRAHNEQFF. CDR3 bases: TGTGCCAGCAGTGACAGGGCCCACAATGAGCAGTTCTTC.

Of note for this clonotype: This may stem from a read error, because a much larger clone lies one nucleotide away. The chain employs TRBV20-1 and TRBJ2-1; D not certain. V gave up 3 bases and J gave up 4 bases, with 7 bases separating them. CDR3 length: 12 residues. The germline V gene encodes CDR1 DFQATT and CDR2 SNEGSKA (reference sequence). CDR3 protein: CSASPHYNEQFF. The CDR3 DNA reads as TGCAGTGCTAGTCCCCATTACAATGAGCAGTTCTTC.

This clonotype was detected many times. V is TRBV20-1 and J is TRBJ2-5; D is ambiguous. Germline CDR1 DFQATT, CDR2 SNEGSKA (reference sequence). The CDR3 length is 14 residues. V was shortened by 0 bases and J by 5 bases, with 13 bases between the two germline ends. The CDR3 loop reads CSARDRLTGETQYF. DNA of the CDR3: TGCAGTGCTAGAGATCGTCTGACTGGGGAGACCCAGTACTTC.

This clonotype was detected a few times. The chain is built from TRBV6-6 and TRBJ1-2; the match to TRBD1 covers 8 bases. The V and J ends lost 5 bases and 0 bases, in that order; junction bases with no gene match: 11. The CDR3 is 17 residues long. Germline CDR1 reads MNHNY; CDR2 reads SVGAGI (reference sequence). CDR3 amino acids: CASSRSQGASPNYGYTF. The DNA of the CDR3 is TGTGCCAGCAGTCGAAGCCAGGGGGCTAGCCCTAACTATGGCTACACCTTC.

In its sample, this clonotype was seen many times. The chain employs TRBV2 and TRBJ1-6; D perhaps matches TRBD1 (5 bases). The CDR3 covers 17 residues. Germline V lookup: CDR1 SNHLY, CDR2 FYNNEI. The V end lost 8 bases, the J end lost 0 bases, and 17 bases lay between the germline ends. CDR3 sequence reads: CASRGSQARSYNSPLHF. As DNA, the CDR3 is TGTGCCAGCCGGGGGTCACAGGCTCGCTCCTATAATTCACCCCTCCACTTT.

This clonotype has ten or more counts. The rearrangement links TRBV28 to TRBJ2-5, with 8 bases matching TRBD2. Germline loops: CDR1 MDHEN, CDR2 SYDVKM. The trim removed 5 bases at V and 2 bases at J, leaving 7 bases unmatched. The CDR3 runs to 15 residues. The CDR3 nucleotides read TGTGCCAGCAGTCTAGCGGGTAATTGGCAAGAGACCCAGTACTTC. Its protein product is CASSLAGNWQETQYF. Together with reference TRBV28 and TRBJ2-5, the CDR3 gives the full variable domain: DVKVTQSSRYLVKRTGEKVFLECVQDMDHENMFWYRQDPGLGLRLIYFSYDVKMKEKGDIPEGYSVSREKKERFSLILESASTNQTSMYLCASSLAGNWQETQYFGPGTRLLVL.

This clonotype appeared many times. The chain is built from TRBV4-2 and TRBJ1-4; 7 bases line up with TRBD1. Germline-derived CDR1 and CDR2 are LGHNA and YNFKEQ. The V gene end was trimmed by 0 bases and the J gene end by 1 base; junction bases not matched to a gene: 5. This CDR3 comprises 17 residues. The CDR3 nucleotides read TGTGCCAGCAGCCAAGAAGAGGGGGCTGGAACTAATGAAAAACTGTTTTTT. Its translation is CASSQEEGAGTNEKLFF.